This TCR beta chain was identified during a study of sequential checkpoint blockade in melanoma. Study in general: Each arm's sequence ended with maintenance nivolumab.

The assay was immunoSEQ multiplex PCR, and TCRdb's table has in-frame clones only and misses some. This sample has 35,000 to 40,000 clones; roughly 84% occur once, and the top ten carry around 12%. Specified treatment: randomized to nivolumab then ipilimumab (arm A) or the reverse (arm B). Live CD3+CD8+ CD19− CD56− cells were sorted from PBMCs. This clone is a singleton in its sample. V was pared by 7 bases and J by 0 bases, with 16 bases between. In germline, CDR1 is LNHDA, CDR2 SQIVND (reference sequence). CDR3 size: 16 residues. The material was CD8+ T cells sorted from blood (inferred from file names), obtained from a patient given nivolumab and ipilimumab in sequence. The J gene is TRBJ2-1, the V gene TRBV19; D is unresolved. This TCR was sampled from a human donor with melanoma. The CDR3 loop is CASTPVGGNSYNEQFF. CDR3 nucleotides: TGTGCCAGTACCCCAGTAGGCGGTAACTCCTACAATGAGCAGTTCTTC.